A selection of T cell receptor beta chains follows, all from one sample in a study of graft-versus-host responses after intestinal transplantation. Their recognized antigens are unknown. Assay: immunoSEQ multiplex PCR; the TCRdb copy retains only in-frame clones and omits some. Of about 70,000 clones listed, roughly 90% are singletons. The material was unstimulated CD8+ T cells sorted from spleen or lymph node cells, obtained before transplant. The receptors shown here come from a human donor who was the organ donor for an intestinal transplant. The CDR3 runs from the conserved cysteine through the conserved F or W. D genes are given only for firm matches. Size is omitted from some rows. Given values are once, few, many or a class for expanded clones.

j_gene | v_gene | d_gene | len | abundance | CDR3nt | CDR3aa
TRBJ2-2 | TRBV14 | NA | 15 | NA | TGTGCCAGCAGCCAATGGAAGGGGGGGGTGACGGAGCTGTTTTTT | CASSQWKGGVTELFF
TRBJ1-3 | TRBV4-1 | NA | 17 | NA | TGCGCCAGCAGCCTCCCCCCCGGGACAAACTCTGGAAACACCATATATTTT | CASSLPPGTNSGNTIYF
TRBJ1-1 | TRBV4-1 | TRBD1 | 15 | few | TGCGCCAGCAGCCAAGAGACAGGGCTGGACACTGAAGCTTTCTTT | CASSQETGLDTEAFF
TRBJ1-2 | TRBV19 | NA | 11 | NA | TGTGCCAGTAGACAGGGCTATGGCTACACCTTC | CASRQGYGYTF
TRBJ1-6 | TRBV6-5 | NA | 15 | NA | TGTGCCAGCAGTTACTCGATGGGGGGGAATTCACCCCTCCACTTT | CASSYSMGGNSPLHF
TRBJ2-2 | TRBV7-9 | TRBD1 | 16 | NA | TGTGCCAGCAGCCATACAGGGGGTCCAACACCCGGGGAGCTGTTTTTT | CASSHTGGPTPGELFF
TRBJ1-1 | TRBV19 | NA | 12 | NA | TGTGCCACACGAGGGGGACCTAAGCAAGCTTTCTTT | CATRGGPKQAFF
TRBJ2-3 | TRBV6-4 | TRBD2 | 15 | NA | TGTGCCAGCAGTGTAACTAGCGGGGTCACAGATACGCAGTATTTT | CASSVTSGVTDTQYF
TRBJ2-1 | TRBV5-6 | TRBD1 | 14 | NA | TGTGCCAGCAGCTTAGGGACAGGGGGGGGAGGGCAGTTCTTC | CASSLGTGGGGQFF
TRBJ1-1 | TRBV7-2 | TRBD1 | 17 | NA | TGTGCCAGCAGCTTTGGAGCACAGGGGGTGATGAACACTGAAGCTTTCTTT | CASSFGAQGVMNTEAFF
TRBJ2-5 | TRBV4-2 | TRBD2 | 15 | NA | TGTGCCAGCAGCCAAGTTGCTAGCGGGGAGGAGACCCAGTACTTC | CASSQVASGEETQYF
TRBJ1-3 | TRBV5-1 | TRBD1 | 19 | NA | TGCGCCAGCAGCTTGGTGGGTGTTGGGACAGTAACTATTGGAAACACCATATATTTT | CASSLVGVGTVTIGNTIYF
TRBJ1-1 | TRBV28 | NA | 12 | NA | TGTGCCAGCAATCCCGGGGGCACTGAAGCTTTCTTT | CASNPGGTEAFF
TRBJ1-1 | TRBV2 | NA | 15 | once | TGTGCCAGCAGTGTTAGTGGGGCCCCGAACACTGAAGCTTTCTTT | CASSVSGAPNTEAFF